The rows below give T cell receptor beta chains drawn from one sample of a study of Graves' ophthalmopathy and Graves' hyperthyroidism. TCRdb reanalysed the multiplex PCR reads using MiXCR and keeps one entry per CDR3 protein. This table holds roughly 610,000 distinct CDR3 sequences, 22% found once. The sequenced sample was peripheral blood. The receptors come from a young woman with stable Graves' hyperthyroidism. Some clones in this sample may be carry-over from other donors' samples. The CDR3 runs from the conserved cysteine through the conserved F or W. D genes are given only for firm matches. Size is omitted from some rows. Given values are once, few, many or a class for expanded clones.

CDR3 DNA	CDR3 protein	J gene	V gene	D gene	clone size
TGCAGCGCAATTGGGTCCACAGACGAAAAAGAGACCCAGTACTTC	CSAIGSTDEKETQYF	TRBJ2-5	TRBV20-1	.	many
TGTGCCAGCAACCCAGGGGAAACGAACACCGGGGAGCTGTTTTTT	CASNPGETNTGELFF	TRBJ2-2	TRBV6-2/TRBV6-3	.	.
TGTGCCAGCAAAGCAGGGACGCACTATGGCTACACCTTC	CASKAGTHYGYTF	TRBJ1-2	TRBV6-1	.	.
TGCGCCAGCAGCCAAGTTGGGACATTGAACACTGAAGCTTTCTTT	CASSQVGTLNTEAFF	TRBJ1-1	TRBV4-1	.	many
TGTGCTAGTGGTTTGAGCGAAGCCTACGAGCAGTACTTC	CASGLSEAYEQYF	TRBJ2-7	TRBV12-5	.	.
TGCAGCGTTTTAGTTATGAAGGACGGCCCCTACGAGCAGTACTTC	CSVLVMKDGPYEQYF	TRBJ2-7	TRBV29-1	.	many
TGTGCCACCAGTGACTCCGGGACTAGCGGGAGTCTATATAATGAGCAGTTCTTC	CATSDSGTSGSLYNEQFF	TRBJ2-1	TRBV24-1	TRBD2	.
TGTGCCAGCAGTACCCAGGACATTATGAACACTGAAGCTTTCTTT	CASSTQDIMNTEAFF	TRBJ1-1	TRBV28	.	many
TGTGCCAGCTCTCCCCAACTAGGCGGAGTCTACGAGCAGTACTTC	CASSPQLGGVYEQYF	TRBJ2-7	TRBV28	.	.
TGTGCCAGCAGCGGCCGTGACAGTCAAGCTTTCTTT	CASSGRDSQAFF	TRBJ1-1	TRBV9	.	.
TGTGCCAGCAAGGGGACAGGGGGTTCGCATCAGCCCCAGCATTTT	CASKGTGGSHQPQHF	TRBJ1-5	TRBV12-3/TRBV12-4	TRBD1	many
TGTGCCAGCAGCTTCAGACAGGGGGCTAATTCACCCCTCCACTTT	CASSFRQGANSPLHF	TRBJ1-6	TRBV7-9	TRBD1	many
TGTGCCTGGAGGGACAGGCCGAGGGGGACCCAGTACTTC	CAWRDRPRGTQYF	TRBJ2-5	TRBV30	TRBD1	many
TGTGCCAGCAGACAGGGCGGTCAGACTGAAGCTTTCTTT	CASRQGGQTEAFF	TRBJ1-1	TRBV6-2/TRBV6-3	.	many
TGTGCCAGCAGTCCAAGGCGGGTCCCCCGGGAGACCCAGTACTTC	CASSPRRVPRETQYF	TRBJ2-5	TRBV6-1	.	many
TGTGCCAGCAGCCTAGGACTAGCGGACGGTACAGATACGCAGTATTTT	CASSLGLADGTDTQYF	TRBJ2-3	TRBV11-1	TRBD2	.
TGTGCCAGCAGCTTAGGGGTCAGGTTGAACACTGAAGCTTTCTTT	CASSLGVRLNTEAFF	TRBJ1-1	TRBV7-8	.	.
TGTGCCAGCGGAAACAGGGGTCGCACTGAAGCTTTCTTT	CASGNRGRTEAFF	TRBJ1-1	TRBV27	TRBD1	once
TGCGCCAGCAGCTTGGAACCGGGACACATCATGAACACTGAAGCTTTCTTT	CASSLEPGHIMNTEAFF	TRBJ1-1	TRBV5-1	.	many
TGTGCCAGCAGTTCAACGACAGTGAACACCGGGGATCTGTTTTTT	CASSSTTVNTGDLFF	TRBJ2-2	TRBV12-3/TRBV12-4	.	.
TGTGCTAGTGGTTTGGGTTTCGCAATGAACACTGAAGCTTTCTTT	CASGLGFAMNTEAFF	TRBJ1-1	TRBV12-5	.	many
TGTGCCAGCAGCTTGGCGATGGCCTACGAGCAGTACTTC	CASSLAMAYEQYF	TRBJ2-7	TRBV5-6	.	many
TGTGCCAGCGGAACAAACATGAACACTGAAGCTTTCTTT	CASGTNMNTEAFF	TRBJ1-1	TRBV6-1	.	.
TGTGCCAGCAGTTCCCCAGGCCGGAGCTCTGGAAACACCATATATTTT	CASSSPGRSSGNTIYF	TRBJ1-3	TRBV6-5	.	many
TGTGCCACCCAACGGGTGGGGGGAAACACTGAAGCTTTCTTT	CATQRVGGNTEAFF	TRBJ1-1	TRBV6-1	.	many
TGCAGCGTTGCTGGCTACACCTTC	CSVAGYTF	TRBJ1-2	TRBV29-1	.	.
TGTGCCACCAGTGATGAACTTCAGGCCTATGGCTACACCTTC	CATSDELQAYGYTF	TRBJ1-2	TRBV24-1	.	many
TGCGCCAGCAGCCAAGGCCTTCAGGGGGGATTGCATGGCTACACCTTC	CASSQGLQGGLHGYTF	TRBJ1-2	TRBV4-1	TRBD1	few
TGTGCCAGCAGTGAACCCGTCATGAACACTGAAGCTTTCTTT	CASSEPVMNTEAFF	TRBJ1-1	TRBV6-1	.	many
TGTGCCAGCAGCCGGGGGGCGGGAGGACTCCAAGAGACCCAGTACTTC	CASSRGAGGLQETQYF	TRBJ2-5	TRBV27	TRBD2	many
TGTGCCAGTAGTCCCCGCGCCGGGACAGGGCGACCCCTCCACTTT	CASSPRAGTGRPLHF	TRBJ1-6	TRBV19	TRBD1	many
TGTGCCAGCAGTAGAACAGGTCTCGACGAGCAGTACTTC	CASSRTGLDEQYF	TRBJ2-7	TRBV28	.	few
TGCAGTGCTAGAATAGCGGGTGCCCCAGAGACCCAGTACTTC	CSARIAGAPETQYF	TRBJ2-5	TRBV20-1	TRBD2	.
TGTGCCAGCAGTGAACTCAGGGGGGACGAAGCTTTCTTT	CASSELRGDEAFF	TRBJ1-1	TRBV6-1	TRBD1	many
TGTGCCAGCAGTTTCGGGACGTTCGACGATCAGCCCCAGCATTTT	CASSFGTFDDQPQHF	TRBJ1-5	TRBV6-2/TRBV6-3	.	many
TGTGCTAGTGGTTTGGGGGGGAACACTGAAGCTTTCTTT	CASGLGGNTEAFF	TRBJ1-1	TRBV12-5	.	many
TGTGCCAGTAGAGGGCTGGGCATTCAGTACTTC	CASRGLGIQYF	TRBJ2-4	TRBV19	.	.
TGTGCCAGTGGGGAGGGGTCGGTTAGCAATCAGCCCCAGCATTTT	CASGEGSVSNQPQHF	TRBJ1-5	TRBV6-1	.	many
TGTGCCAGCAGCCAAGACCGGGGCAACTATGGCTACACCTTC	CASSQDRGNYGYTF	TRBJ1-2	TRBV4-2	.	many
TGTGCCAGCGTCGGGCACTACCTGGGGACTGAAGCTTTCTTT	CASVGHYLGTEAFF	TRBJ1-1	TRBV19	.	.